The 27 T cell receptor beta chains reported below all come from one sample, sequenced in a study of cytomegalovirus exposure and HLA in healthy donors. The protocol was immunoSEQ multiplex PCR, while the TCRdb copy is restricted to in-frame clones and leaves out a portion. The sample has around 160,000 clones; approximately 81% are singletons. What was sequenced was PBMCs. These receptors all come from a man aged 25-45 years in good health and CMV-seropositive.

The CDR3 reads CASSFVEDGYTF. In DNA form, the CDR3 reads TGTGCCAGCAGCTTTGTGGAGGACGGCTACACCTTC. The chain joins TRBV7-9 to TRBJ1-2; D is unresolved. Per germline, CDR1 SEHNR and CDR2 FQNEAQ (reference sequence). V shed 3 bases and J shed 8 bases, with 10 bases lying between them. The CDR3 runs to 12 residues.

CDR3 nucleotides: TGTGCCAGTAGTATCGGACAGGGGAATGGCTACACCTTC. Its protein is CASSIGQGNGYTF. J is TRBJ1-2 and V is TRBV19; 9 bases fit TRBD1. The CDR3 has 13 amino acids. Germline CDR1 is LNHDA and CDR2 is SQIVND (reference sequence). V lost 3 bases to trimming and J lost 6 bases; unmatched junction nucleotides: 2.

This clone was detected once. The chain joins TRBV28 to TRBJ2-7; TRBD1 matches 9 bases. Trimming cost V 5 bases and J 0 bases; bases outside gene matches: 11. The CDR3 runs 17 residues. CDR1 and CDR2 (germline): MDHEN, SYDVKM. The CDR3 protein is CASSAGTGFKGSYEQYF. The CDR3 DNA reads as TGTGCCAGCAGTGCCGGGACAGGGTTCAAGGGCTCCTACGAGCAGTACTTC.

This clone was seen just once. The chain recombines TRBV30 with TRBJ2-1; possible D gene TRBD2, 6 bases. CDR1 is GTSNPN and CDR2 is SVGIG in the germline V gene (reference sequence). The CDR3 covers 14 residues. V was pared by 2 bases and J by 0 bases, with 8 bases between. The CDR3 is CAWSSGSSYNEQFF. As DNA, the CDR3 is TGTGCCTGGAGTTCCGGGAGCTCCTACAATGAGCAGTTCTTC.

The CDR3 DNA is TGTGCCAGCAGCTTATTCATCGGGGTGAGGTACAATGAGCAGTTCTTC. Translation gives CASSLFIGVRYNEQFF. The rearrangement uses TRBV7-8 and TRBJ2-1, with a tentative D call TRBD2 (5 bases). Trimming left V 2 bases short and J 4 bases short, with 15 bases between. This CDR3 contains 16 residues. Germline CDR1 and CDR2: SGHVS and FQNEAQ.

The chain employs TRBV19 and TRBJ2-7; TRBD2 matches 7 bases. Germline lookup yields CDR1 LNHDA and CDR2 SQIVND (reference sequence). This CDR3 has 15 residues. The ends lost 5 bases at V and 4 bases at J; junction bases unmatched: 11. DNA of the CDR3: TGTGCCAGTAGTCCGTGGGGGGGAAGGATATACGAGCAGTACTTC. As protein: CASSPWGGRIYEQYF.

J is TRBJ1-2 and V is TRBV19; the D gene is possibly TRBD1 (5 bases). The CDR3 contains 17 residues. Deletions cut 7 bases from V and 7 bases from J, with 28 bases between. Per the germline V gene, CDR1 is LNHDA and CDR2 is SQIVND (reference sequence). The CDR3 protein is CASTLTAAGPRGFGYTF. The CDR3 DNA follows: TGTGCCAGTACTCTAACCGCGGCGGGGCCGCGGGGCTTTGGCTACACCTTC.

CDR3 sequence reads: CASSYEGSIGNEQFF. The CDR3 bases are TGTGCCAGCAGTTACGAGGGTAGTATAGGCAATGAGCAGTTCTTC. The chain carries TRBV6-5 and TRBJ2-1, with D possibly TRBD2 on 5 matching bases. V shed 2 bases and J shed 6 bases, with 14 bases lying between them. In germline, CDR1 is MNHEY, CDR2 SVGAGI. This CDR3 spans 15 amino acids.

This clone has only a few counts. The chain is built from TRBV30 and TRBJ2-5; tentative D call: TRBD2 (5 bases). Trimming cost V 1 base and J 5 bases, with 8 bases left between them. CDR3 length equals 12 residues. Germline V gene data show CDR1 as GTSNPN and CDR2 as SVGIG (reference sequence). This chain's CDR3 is CAWSARRETQYF. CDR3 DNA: TGTGCCTGGAGTGCTCGGAGGGAGACCCAGTACTTC.

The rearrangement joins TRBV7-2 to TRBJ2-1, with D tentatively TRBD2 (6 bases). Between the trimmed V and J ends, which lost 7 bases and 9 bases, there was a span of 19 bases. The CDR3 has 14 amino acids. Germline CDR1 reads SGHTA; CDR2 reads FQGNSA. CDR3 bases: TGTGCCAGCATCCCGGCCGGGGGTTCGGGTGAGCAGTTCTTC. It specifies CASIPAGGSGEQFF.

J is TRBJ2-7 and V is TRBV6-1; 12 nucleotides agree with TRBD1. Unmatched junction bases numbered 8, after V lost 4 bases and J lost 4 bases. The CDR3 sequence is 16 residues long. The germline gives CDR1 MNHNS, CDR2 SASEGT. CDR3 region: CASSVLGQGAKYEQYF. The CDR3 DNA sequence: TGTGCCAGCAGTGTTCTGGGACAGGGGGCTAAGTACGAGCAGTACTTC.

Here the CDR3 reads CASTRLAGGSHEQFF. For the CDR3, the DNA is TGCGCCAGCACTCGACTAGCGGGGGGGTCTCATGAGCAGTTCTTC. The chain employs TRBV5-1 and TRBJ2-1; 14 nucleotides align to TRBD2. This CDR3 is built from 15 residues. V shed 6 bases and J 8 bases; nucleotides not matched to a gene: 7. CDR1 SGHRS and CDR2 YFSETQ come from the germline V gene.

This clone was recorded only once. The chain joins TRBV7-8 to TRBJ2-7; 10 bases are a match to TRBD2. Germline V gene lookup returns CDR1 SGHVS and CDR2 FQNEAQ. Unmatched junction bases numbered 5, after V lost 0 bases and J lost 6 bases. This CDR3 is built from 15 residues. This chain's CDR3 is CASSLAASGSGEQYF. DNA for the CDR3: TGTGCCAGCAGCTTAGCAGCTAGCGGGAGTGGCGAGCAGTACTTC.

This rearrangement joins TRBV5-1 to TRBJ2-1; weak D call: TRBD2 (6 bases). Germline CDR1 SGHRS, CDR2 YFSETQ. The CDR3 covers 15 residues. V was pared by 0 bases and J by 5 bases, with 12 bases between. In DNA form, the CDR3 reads TGCGCCAGCAGCTTGGCGGTAGCGGCGGACAATGAGCAGTTCTTC. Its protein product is CASSLAVAADNEQFF.

In DNA form, the CDR3 reads TGTGCCAGCAGCGGACAGGGGGCCTCTGGAAACACCATATATTTT. It encodes CASSGQGASGNTIYF. J is TRBJ1-3 and V is TRBV9, with TRBD1 identical over 10 bases. CDR3 size: 15 residues. The germline V gene has CDR1 SGDLS and CDR2 YYNGEE. The ends lost 3 bases at V and 0 bases at J; junction bases unmatched: 0.

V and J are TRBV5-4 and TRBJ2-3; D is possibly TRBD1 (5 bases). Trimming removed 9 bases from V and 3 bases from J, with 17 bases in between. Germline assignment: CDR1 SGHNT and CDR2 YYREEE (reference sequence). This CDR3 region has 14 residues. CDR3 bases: TGTGCCACACAGGACCCAAGGCGTACAGATACGCAGTATTTT. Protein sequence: CATQDPRRTDTQYF. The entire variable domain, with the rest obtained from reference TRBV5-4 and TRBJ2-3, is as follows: ETGVTQSPTHLIKTRGQQVTLRCSSQSGHNTVSWYQQALGQGPQFIFQYYREEENGRGNFPPRFSGLQFPNYSSELNVNALELDDSALYLCATQDPRRTDTQYFGPGTRLTVL.

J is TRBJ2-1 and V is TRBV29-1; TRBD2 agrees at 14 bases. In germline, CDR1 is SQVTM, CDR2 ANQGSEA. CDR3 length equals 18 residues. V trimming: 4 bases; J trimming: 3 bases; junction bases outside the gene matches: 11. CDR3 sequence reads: CSVVGLAGGNSVYNEQFF. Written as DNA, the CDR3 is TGCAGCGTTGTAGGACTAGCGGGGGGTAATTCCGTCTACAATGAGCAGTTCTTC.

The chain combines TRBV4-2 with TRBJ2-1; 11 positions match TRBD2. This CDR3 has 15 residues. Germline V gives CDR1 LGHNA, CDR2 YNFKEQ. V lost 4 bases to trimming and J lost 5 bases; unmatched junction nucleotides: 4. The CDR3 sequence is CASSPGTSGDNEQFF. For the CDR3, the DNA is TGTGCCAGCAGCCCAGGGACTAGCGGTGACAATGAGCAGTTCTTC.

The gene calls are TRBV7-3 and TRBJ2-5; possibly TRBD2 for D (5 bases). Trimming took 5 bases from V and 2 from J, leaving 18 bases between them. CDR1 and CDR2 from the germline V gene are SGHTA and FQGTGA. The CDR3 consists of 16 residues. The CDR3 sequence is CASSPIGPGGQETQYF. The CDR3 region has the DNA TGTGCCAGCAGCCCAATCGGGCCAGGAGGACAAGAGACCCAGTACTTC.

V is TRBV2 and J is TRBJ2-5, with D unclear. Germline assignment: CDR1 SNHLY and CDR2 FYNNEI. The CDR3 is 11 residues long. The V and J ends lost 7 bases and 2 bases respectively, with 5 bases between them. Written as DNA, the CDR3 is TGTGCCAGCAACTATCAAGAGACCCAGTACTTC. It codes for CASNYQETQYF.

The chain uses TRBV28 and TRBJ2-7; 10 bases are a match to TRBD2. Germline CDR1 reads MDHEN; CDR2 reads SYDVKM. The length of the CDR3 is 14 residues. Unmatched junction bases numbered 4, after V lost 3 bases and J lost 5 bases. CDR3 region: CASSFGLAVNEQYF. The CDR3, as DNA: TGTGCCAGCAGTTTCGGACTAGCGGTCAACGAGCAGTACTTC.

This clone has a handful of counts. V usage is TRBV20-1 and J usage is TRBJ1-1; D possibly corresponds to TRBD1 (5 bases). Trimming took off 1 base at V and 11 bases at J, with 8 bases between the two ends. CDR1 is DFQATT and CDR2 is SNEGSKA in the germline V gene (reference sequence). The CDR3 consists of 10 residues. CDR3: CSARVRGAFF. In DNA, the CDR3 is TGCAGTGCTAGAGTTCGGGGGGCTTTCTTT.

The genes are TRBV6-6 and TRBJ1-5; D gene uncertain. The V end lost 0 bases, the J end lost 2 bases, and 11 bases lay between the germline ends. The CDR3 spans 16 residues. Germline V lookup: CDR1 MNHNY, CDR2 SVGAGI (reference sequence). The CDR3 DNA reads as TGTGCCAGCAGTTACTCGTTTTTCAGTGGCAATCAGCCCCAGCATTTT. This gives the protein CASSYSFFSGNQPQHF.

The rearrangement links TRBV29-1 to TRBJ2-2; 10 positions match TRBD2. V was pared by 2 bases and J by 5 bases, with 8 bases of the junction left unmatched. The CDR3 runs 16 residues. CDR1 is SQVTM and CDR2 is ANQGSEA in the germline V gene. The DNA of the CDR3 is TGCAGCGTTGAATCTGAAGCGGGAGGGGGTACCGGGGAGCTGTTTTTT. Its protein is CSVESEAGGGTGELFF.

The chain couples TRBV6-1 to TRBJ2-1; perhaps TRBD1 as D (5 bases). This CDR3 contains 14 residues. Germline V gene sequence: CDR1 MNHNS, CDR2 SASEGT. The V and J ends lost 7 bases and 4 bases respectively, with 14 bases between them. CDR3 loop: CASTPPGQYNEQFF. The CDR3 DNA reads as TGTGCCAGCACGCCCCCCGGACAATACAATGAGCAGTTCTTC.

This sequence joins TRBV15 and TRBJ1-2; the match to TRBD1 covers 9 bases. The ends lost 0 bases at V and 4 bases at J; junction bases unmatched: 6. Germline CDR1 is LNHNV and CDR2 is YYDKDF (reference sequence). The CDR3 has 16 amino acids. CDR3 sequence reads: CATSRDQDRGSYGYTF. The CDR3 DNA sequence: TGTGCCACCAGCAGAGACCAGGACAGGGGATCCTATGGCTACACCTTC.

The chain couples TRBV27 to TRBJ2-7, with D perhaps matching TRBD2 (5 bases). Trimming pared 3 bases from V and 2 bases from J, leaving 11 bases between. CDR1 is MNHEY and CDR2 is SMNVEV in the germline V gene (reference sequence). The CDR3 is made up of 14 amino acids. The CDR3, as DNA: TGTGCCAGCAGTTTTTATCTGGAGGCCTACGAGCAGTACTTC. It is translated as CASSFYLEAYEQYF.